The rows below give T cell receptor beta chains drawn from one sample of a study of T cell responses to AZD1222 COVID-19 vaccine. Repertoires were generated with immunoSEQ multiplex PCR, while TCRdb's copy carries only in-frame clones and drops some. The sample shows approximately 110,000 clones, about 90% of them seen only once. The sample consisted of peripheral blood, taken on day 0 of AZD1222 vaccination. The receptors originated from an adult in good health. CDR3s leave out the opening cysteine and the closing phenylalanine or tryptophan. D genes are given only for firm matches. Clone size is stated in some rows and not others, as once, few, many or a class when expanded.

clone size	D gene	J gene	V gene	CDR3 protein
.	.	TRBJ2-2	TRBV7-9	ASSSRAPAGKNTGELF
few	.	TRBJ1-2	TRBV14	ASSQAWGYGYT
.	TRBD1	TRBJ2-7	TRBV13	ASSLSGTGFTEQY
.	TRBD1	TRBJ2-7	TRBV12-3/TRBV12-4	ASSGDRSYEQY
.	.	TRBJ2-5	TRBV27	ASSYFIGETQY
.	TRBD2	TRBJ2-3	TRBV7-2	ASSGGTSGRAKGDTQY
.	.	TRBJ2-2	TRBV7-2	ASSLNRVTGELF
once	.	TRBJ2-7	TRBV28	ASLPRGMASYEQY
.	.	TRBJ1-2	TRBV6-5	ASRIGVDYGYT
.	.	TRBJ2-7	TRBV27	ASRWTLSSYEQY
.	TRBD2	TRBJ2-1	TRBV7-3	ASSQLAASSYNEQF
.	.	TRBJ1-5	TRBV5-8	ASSLVMGQPQH
.	TRBD1	TRBJ1-2	TRBV19	ASSIDPRDRGPSAYNYGYT
.	.	TRBJ1-2	TRBV5-1	ASSFQGFGYGYT
.	TRBD2	TRBJ2-7	TRBV28	ASSIPQRGAPGEQY
.	.	TRBJ2-7	TRBV5-1	ASSIGTFIFYEQY
.	.	TRBJ2-2	TRBV19	ASSILYTGELF
.	TRBD1	TRBJ1-1	TRBV28	ASSLRDRVNTEAF
.	.	TRBJ2-7	TRBV7-3	ASSLSLGGNYEQY
.	.	TRBJ1-5	TRBV5-1	ASSSGGSGNQPQH
.	.	TRBJ2-2	TRBV9	ASTRQPGELF
.	.	TRBJ2-7	TRBV5-5	ASSADPPAYEQY
.	.	TRBJ1-5	TRBV5-1	ASSPLGRGNQPQH